These 10 T cell receptor beta chains share one sample of origin, sequenced in a study of T cell changes during pregnancy in multiple sclerosis. TCRdb's table, derived via immunoSEQ multiplex PCR, lists solely in-frame clones and lacks some. The table shows around 36,000 clones, with more than 90% occurring only once. Sample: CD8+ T cells from peripheral blood mononuclear cells, taken in the first trimester of pregnancy. These receptors all stem from a female donor with multiple sclerosis, enrolled in a pregnancy study.

The CDR3 region is CASSLRTGIGNSPLHF. CDR3 DNA: TGTGCCAGCAGTCTTCGAACAGGGATAGGCAATTCACCCCTCCACTTT. This chain joins TRBV27 and TRBJ1-6; D might be TRBD1 (6 bases). Germline CDR1 and CDR2: MNHEY and SMNVEV (reference sequence). The CDR3 sequence is 16 residues long. Between the trimmed V and J ends, which lost 5 bases and 7 bases, there was a span of 18 bases.

The chain recombines TRBV2 with TRBJ2-7, with D perhaps matching TRBD1 (6 bases). Germline assignment: CDR1 SNHLY and CDR2 FYNNEI. V was trimmed by 2 bases and J by 7 bases, leaving 12 bases between them. This CDR3 has 13 residues. CDR3 region: CASSERHDREQYF. In DNA form, the CDR3 reads TGTGCCAGCAGTGAAAGGCACGACAGGGAGCAGTACTTC.

The V and J genes are TRBV6-6 and TRBJ2-1; no definite D call. CDR1 is MNHNY and CDR2 is SVGAGI in the germline V gene (reference sequence). V was shortened by 2 bases and J by 8 bases, with 19 bases between the two germline ends. The CDR3 spans 16 residues. For the CDR3, the DNA is TGTGCCAGCAGTTACCGCGTGCGGTGGCTTGGCGATGAGCAGTTCTTC. Its protein is CASSYRVRWLGDEQFF.

V and J are TRBV5-4 and TRBJ2-3, with a possible D match to TRBD1 (5 bases). Trimming stripped 3 bases from V and 4 bases from J, with 15 bases between. CDR3 size: 15 residues. CDR1 is SGHNT and CDR2 is YYREEE in the germline V gene (reference sequence). CDR3 bases: TGTGCCAGCAGCTCGCTGGTGGGGCTCGCAGATACGCAGTATTTT. Translating gives CASSSLVGLADTQYF.

This clone was picked up one time. CDR3 in amino acids: CASSLGLQGVTEAFF. The CDR3 region has the DNA TGTGCCAGCAGCTTAGGCCTCCAGGGGGTCACTGAAGCTTTCTTT. J is TRBJ1-1 and V is TRBV13; 7 positions agree with TRBD1. The ends lost 0 bases at V and 4 bases at J; junction bases unmatched: 5. CDR3 length equals 15 residues. CDR1 and CDR2 (germline): PRHDT, FYEKMQ (reference sequence).

This rearrangement joins TRBV14 to TRBJ2-5; 10 bases fit TRBD1. Germline V gene sequence: CDR1 SGHDN, CDR2 FVKESK. The V and J ends lost 1 base and 5 bases, in that order; junction bases with no gene match: 7. The CDR3 loop spans 16 amino acids. In DNA, the CDR3 is TGTGCCAGCAGCCAAGGACAGGGGGCGCTTTGGGAGACCCAGTACTTC. It translates to CASSQGQGALWETQYF.

This chain joins TRBV6-5 and TRBJ1-5, with TRBD1 matching over 9 bases. The CDR3 is 16 residues long. From germline, CDR1 is MNHEY and CDR2 SVGAGI. After removal of 0 bases from V and 4 bases from J, the junction contained 4 bases not matched to a gene. The CDR3 spells CASSYSGTGNNQPQHF. The CDR3 nucleotides are TGTGCCAGCAGTTACTCCGGGACAGGGAATAATCAGCCCCAGCATTTT.

The chain is built from TRBV4-1 and TRBJ1-5; TRBD1 aligns across 8 bases. CDR1 is MGHRA and CDR2 is YSYEKL in the germline V gene. The CDR3 runs 15 residues. V lost 5 bases, J lost 5 bases, and 8 bases stayed unmatched. The DNA for the CDR3 is TGCGCCAGCAGCGCGACAGGGGTTGATGATCAGCCCCAGCATTTT. It codes for CASSATGVDDQPQHF.

CDR3 residues: CASTQVSSGGETQYF. The CDR3 nucleotides are TGTGCCAGCACTCAGGTCTCTAGCGGGGGTGAGACCCAGTACTTC. This chain connects TRBV6-5 to TRBJ2-5; 10 bases are shared with TRBD2. Germline CDR1 is MNHEY and CDR2 is SVGAGI. The CDR3 length is 15 residues. The ends lost 7 bases at V and 5 bases at J; junction bases unmatched: 10.

V gene TRBV19 combines with J gene TRBJ2-1; D remains ambiguous. V lost 3 bases and J lost 10, with 13 bases in between. CDR1 LNHDA and CDR2 SQIVND come from the germline V gene (reference sequence). This CDR3 has 13 residues. CDR3 nucleotides: TGTGCCAGTAGTATCCTAGACGAAAGGGAGCAGTTCTTC. Its translation is CASSILDEREQFF. The full variable domain, with the rest looked up from reference TRBV19 and TRBJ2-1, is DGGITQSPKYLFRKEGQNVTLSCEQNLNHDAMYWYRQDPGQGLRLIYYSQIVNDFQKGDIAEGYSVSREKKESFPLTVTSAQKNPTAFYLCASSILDEREQFFGPGTRLTVL.